Listed below are T cell receptor beta chains from one sample, sequenced in a study of T cell responses to AZD1222 COVID-19 vaccine. The method was immunoSEQ multiplex PCR; TCRdb's version includes in-frame clones alone and lacks a portion of them. The sample includes about 94,000 clones, around 84% of them seen just once. This specimen consisted of peripheral blood, obtained 28 days after the second AZD1222 dose. The receptors shown here come from an adult who received the AZD1222 COVID-19 vaccine. CDR3s include the opening cysteine and the closing phenylalanine or tryptophan. A D gene is named only where the DNA matches it firmly. Rows give clone size only sometimes, using once, few, many, or a class for an expanded clone.

J | D | size | V | CDR3 | DNA
TRBJ2-5 | NA | NA | TRBV14 | CASSQSRVETQYF | TGTGCCAGCAGCCAAAGTCGGGTAGAGACCCAGTACTTC
TRBJ2-7 | TRBD1 | NA | TRBV5-4 | CATGDRGTYEQYF | TGTGCCACTGGGGACAGGGGTACCTACGAGCAGTACTTC
TRBJ2-1 | NA | NA | TRBV30 | CAWSVGLARNEQFF | TGTGCCTGGAGTGTAGGGCTAGCAAGGAATGAGCAGTTCTTC
TRBJ2-7 | TRBD2 | NA | TRBV18 | CASSPRGGSSYEQYF | TGTGCCAGCTCACCCCGGGGGGGGAGCTCCTACGAGCAGTACTTC
TRBJ1-2 | NA | NA | TRBV10-3 | CATGGILSGYTF | TGTGCCACGGGGGGCATCTTGAGTGGCTACACCTTC
TRBJ2-7 | TRBD1 | NA | TRBV24-1 | CATSDFRQGSEQYF | TGTGCCACCAGTGATTTTCGACAGGGAAGCGAGCAGTACTTC
TRBJ2-1 | NA | once | TRBV6-5 | CASSYGGAHNEQFF | TGTGCCAGCAGTTACGGGGGGGCCCACAATGAGCAGTTCTTC
TRBJ2-5 | NA | NA | TRBV11-2 | CASSLGAKETQYF | TGTGCCAGCAGCTTAGGAGCAAAAGAGACCCAGTACTTC
TRBJ1-4 | TRBD1 | NA | TRBV7-6 | CASSATGEKLFF | TGTGCCAGCAGCGCGACAGGGGAAAAACTGTTTTTT
TRBJ2-7 | NA | few | TRBV28 | CASSLSHGGSYEQYF | TGTGCCAGCAGTTTGTCCCATGGCGGGTCTTACGAGCAGTACTTC
TRBJ2-3 | NA | NA | TRBV7-6 | CASGPVWGERTDTQYF | TGTGCCAGCGGGCCGGTTTGGGGCGAACGCACAGATACGCAGTATTTT
TRBJ2-7 | NA | NA | TRBV24-1 | CATSDARNEQYF | TGTGCCACCAGTGATGCGAGGAACGAGCAGTACTTC
TRBJ1-2 | NA | NA | TRBV6-4 | CASRSTPGGYTF | TGTGCCAGCAGGTCGACACCAGGGGGCTACACCTTC
TRBJ1-4 | NA | NA | TRBV15 | CATSSPQQGSNEKLFF | TGTGCCACCAGCAGCCCACAGCAGGGCTCGAATGAAAAACTGTTTTTT
TRBJ2-2 | NA | NA | TRBV7-3 | CASSSSESGELFF | TGTGCCAGCAGCTCCTCGGAGTCCGGGGAGCTGTTTTTT
TRBJ2-5 | NA | NA | TRBV27 | CASRGVKQTPYQETQYF | TGTGCCAGCAGAGGTGTAAAACAGACCCCTTACCAAGAGACCCAGTACTTC
TRBJ2-3 | TRBD2 | NA | TRBV5-6 | CASSLGRVAGGVDTQYF | TGTGCCAGCAGCTTGGGTCGGGTAGCGGGGGGCGTAGATACGCAGTATTTT
TRBJ1-5 | NA | NA | TRBV30 | CAWRPMGRSNQPQHF | TGTGCCTGGAGGCCGATGGGGCGTAGCAATCAGCCCCAGCATTTT
TRBJ1-2 | NA | NA | TRBV7-2 | CASSLAGIVDYGYTF | TGTGCCAGCAGCTTAGCAGGGATTGTTGACTATGGCTACACCTTC
TRBJ1-4 | NA | NA | TRBV12-3/TRBV12-4 | CASTKGWNEKLFF | TGTGCCAGCACGAAGGGGTGGAATGAAAAACTGTTTTTT
TRBJ2-7 | TRBD2 | NA | TRBV7-8 | CASSSAGGSYEQYF | TGTGCCAGCAGCTCCGCGGGGGGGTCCTACGAGCAGTACTTC
TRBJ1-1 | TRBD1 | NA | TRBV6-2/TRBV6-3 | CASSYGTVTSNTEAFF | TGTGCCAGCAGTTACGGGACAGTTACCTCAAACACTGAAGCTTTCTTT
TRBJ2-2 | NA | once | TRBV14 | CASSPPTVRGELFF | TGTGCCAGCAGCCCGCCGACCGTGAGAGGGGAGCTGTTTTTT
TRBJ2-1 | TRBD2 | NA | TRBV5-1 | CASSLGGARSVEQFF | TGCGCCAGCAGCCTCGGGGGGGCCCGGTCCGTTGAGCAGTTCTTC
TRBJ1-1 | TRBD1 | NA | TRBV9 | CASSKQQGAGTEAFF | TGTGCCAGCAGCAAGCAACAGGGGGCTGGCACTGAAGCTTTCTTT
TRBJ2-7 | TRBD1 | NA | TRBV2 | CASKKGGLPGAYEQYF | TGTGCCAGCAAAAAAGGGGGCTTACCTGGGGCCTACGAGCAGTACTTC
TRBJ2-5 | NA | NA | TRBV7-9 | CASSLAHGSGEETQYF | TGTGCCAGCAGCTTAGCGCATGGGTCGGGGGAAGAGACCCAGTACTTC